This TCR beta chain originates from a study of regulatory T cells in long-lasting Graves disease. CDR3 regions were amplified by Arm-PCR using iRepertoire HTBI primers to build TCR beta libraries. One entry per CDR3 protein, called by TCRdb with MiXCR from the multiplex PCR reads. In the table there are approximately 350,000 distinct CDR3 sequences, about 12% of which are singletons. The CDR3 runs to 12 residues. CDR1 GTSNPN and CDR2 SVGIG come from the germline V gene (reference sequence). Trimming took off 0 bases at V and 8 bases at J, with 8 bases between the two ends. Time point denoted: newly diagnosed GD, antithyroid drugs for less than 3 months. Making the TCR library involved RNA that had been extracted from PBMCs. Only a few counts were recorded for this clonotype. The same sample was also studied in work on T cells in Graves' hyperthyroidism and ophthalmopathy. From that report: Stable hyperthyroidism and ophthalmopathy were separated using 13 V-J signatures.

The material sequenced was peripheral blood mononuclear cells (PBMCs), taken at new diagnosis, from a patient treated with antithyroid drugs. This clonotype was obtained from a woman aged 18-29 years with Graves disease. The V call is TRBV30, the J call TRBJ2-1, with D hard to call. CDR3 bases: TGTGCCTGGAGTGTCTTGGGCTATGAGCAGTTCTTC. Translating it yields CAWSVLGYEQFF.